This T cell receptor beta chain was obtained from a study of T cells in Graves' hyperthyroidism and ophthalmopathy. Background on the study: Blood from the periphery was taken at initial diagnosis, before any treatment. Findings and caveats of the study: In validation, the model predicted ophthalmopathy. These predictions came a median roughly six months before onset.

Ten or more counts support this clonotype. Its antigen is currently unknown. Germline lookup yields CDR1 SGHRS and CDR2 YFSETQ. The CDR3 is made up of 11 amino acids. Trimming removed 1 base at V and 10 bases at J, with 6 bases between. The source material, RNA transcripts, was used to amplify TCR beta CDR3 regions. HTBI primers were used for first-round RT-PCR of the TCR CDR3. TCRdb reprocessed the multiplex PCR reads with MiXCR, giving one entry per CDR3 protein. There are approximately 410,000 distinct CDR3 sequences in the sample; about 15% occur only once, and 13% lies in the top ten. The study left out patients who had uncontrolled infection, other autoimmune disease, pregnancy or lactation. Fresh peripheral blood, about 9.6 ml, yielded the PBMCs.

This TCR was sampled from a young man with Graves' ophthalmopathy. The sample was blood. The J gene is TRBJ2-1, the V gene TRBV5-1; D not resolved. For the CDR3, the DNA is TGCGCCAGCAGCTTGACCGGGGAGCAGTTCTTC. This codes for CASSLTGEQFF.